A selection of T cell receptor beta chains follows, all from one sample in a study of regulatory T cells in long-lasting Graves disease. TCRdb itself ran the multiplex PCR reads through MiXCR, one entry per CDR3 protein. The sample has approximately 690,000 distinct CDR3 sequences; around 32% are singletons. Sample: peripheral blood mononuclear cells (PBMCs), taken when the disease was refractory, from a patient treated with antithyroid drugs. The receptors were gathered from a female donor with Graves disease. Both conserved end residues are part of each CDR3. A D gene is named only where the DNA matches it firmly. Not all rows give a size; the values are once, few, many and, for expanded clones, a class.

TRBJ1-2 | many | TRBV30 | . | CAWSQDRNYGYTF | TGTGCCTGGAGTCAAGACAGGAACTATGGCTACACCTTC
TRBJ2-1 | . | TRBV11-2 | TRBD2 | CASSLGAGSYNEQFF | TGTGCCAGCAGCTTAGGAGCGGGATCCTACAATGAGCAGTTCTTC
TRBJ1-5 | few | TRBV7-8 | TRBD1 | CASSPGGLGNQPQHF | TGTGCCAGCAGCCCAGGGGGCCTTGGCAATCAGCCCCAGCATTTT
TRBJ1-2 | . | TRBV5-1 | TRBD1 | CASSVKAGGEDGYTF | TGCGCCAGCAGCGTTAAGGCAGGGGGCGAGGATGGCTACACCTTC
TRBJ1-5 | . | TRBV5-1 | . | CASSLVGEDQPQHF | TGCGCCAGCAGCTTGGTTGGGGAAGATCAGCCCCAGCATTTT
TRBJ1-2 | . | TRBV5-1 | TRBD1 | CASSSFRDRGIRTEGLQYGYTF | TGCGCCAGCAGCTCGTTCCGGGACAGGGGAATCCGGACGGAAGGTCTACAGTATGGCTACACCTTC
TRBJ1-2 | . | TRBV7-9 | TRBD1 | CAGSLGGQDYGYTF | TGTGCCGGCAGCTTAGGCGGACAGGACTATGGCTACACCTTC
TRBJ1-2 | . | TRBV27 | TRBD1 | CASSLRTGGAAGYGYTF | TGTGCCAGCAGTTTACGGACAGGGGGTGCTGCGGGTTATGGCTACACCTTC
TRBJ1-1 | . | TRBV11-2 | . | CASSQDPNGVGTEAFF | TGTGCCAGCAGCCAAGACCCTAATGGGGTCGGCACTGAAGCTTTCTTT
TRBJ1-1 | many | TRBV5-1 | TRBD1 | CASSWGQLGAFF | TGCGCCAGCAGCTGGGGACAGTTGGGAGCTTTCTTT
TRBJ1-1 | few | TRBV30 | . | CAWSALFEAFF | TGTGCCTGGAGTGCTCTTTTTGAAGCTTTCTTT
TRBJ1-1 | . | TRBV6-1 | . | CASSEALFGAFF | TGTGCCAGCAGTGAAGCCCTATTTGGAGCTTTCTTT
TRBJ1-5 | few | TRBV6-2/TRBV6-3 | . | CASSDARQQPQHF | TGTGCCAGCAGTGACGCACGACAGCAGCCCCAGCATTTT
TRBJ1-5 | few | TRBV6-2/TRBV6-3 | . | CASSEWGARDQPQHF | TGTGCCAGCAGTGAATGGGGGGCGAGGGATCAGCCCCAGCATTTT
TRBJ1-1 | few | TRBV30 | TRBD1 | CAWSRDRGVAEAFF | TGTGCCTGGAGCCGGGACAGGGGAGTAGCTGAAGCTTTCTTT
TRBJ2-4 | few | TRBV12-3/TRBV12-4 | TRBD1 | CASSGLQGKNIQYF | TGTGCCAGCAGTGGTTTACAGGGGAAAAACATTCAGTACTTC
TRBJ2-6 | . | TRBV6-1 | . | CASSEVRQVLSGANVLTF | TGTGCCAGCAGTGAAGTCCGGCAGGTCCTCTCTGGGGCCAACGTCCTGACTTTC
TRBJ2-5 | few | TRBV20-1 | TRBD2 | CSATGLAGFLETQYF | TGCAGTGCGACGGGACTAGCGGGATTTTTAGAGACCCAGTACTTC
TRBJ2-7 | . | TRBV6-5 | TRBD2 | CASSYRGLGGAYEQYF | TGTGCCAGCAGTTACCGGGGACTAGGTGGGGCTTACGAGCAGTACTTC
TRBJ1-3 | . | TRBV15 | . | CATSRDSTAGNTIYF | TGTGCCACCAGCAGAGATTCTACGGCTGGAAACACCATATATTTT
TRBJ1-6 | . | TRBV9 | . | CASGELSYNSPLHF | TGTGCCAGCGGGGAGCTGTCCTATAATTCACCCCTCCACTTT
TRBJ1-5 | many | TRBV6-2/TRBV6-3 | TRBD1 | CASSQDRGGQPQHF | TGTGCCAGCAGTCAGGACAGGGGAGGTCAGCCCCAGCATTTT
TRBJ2-7 | once | TRBV4-1 | TRBD2 | CASSQGEGLAGVEQYF | TGCGCCAGCAGCCAAGGGGAGGGACTAGCGGGAGTCGAGCAGTACTTC
TRBJ2-3 | . | TRBV12-3/TRBV12-4 | TRBD2 | CASSYGGRRADTQYF | TGTGCCAGCAGTTATGGCGGGAGGCGCGCAGATACGCAGTATTTT
TRBJ2-5 | . | TRBV20-1 | TRBD1 | CSTRFDRVQETQYF | TGCAGTACCCGATTTGACAGGGTACAAGAGACCCAGTACTTC
TRBJ2-7 | . | TRBV20-1 | . | CSASPGGTYEQYF | TGCAGTGCTAGTCCTGGGGGCACCTACGAGCAGTACTTC
TRBJ2-1 | . | TRBV6-5 | TRBD2 | CASSFSGGVNEQFF | TGTGCCAGCAGTTTCTCGGGAGGGGTGAATGAGCAGTTCTTC
TRBJ1-2 | few | TRBV6-2/TRBV6-3 | . | CASSYNTGPQGYTF | TGTGCCAGCAGTTACAATACAGGACCACAAGGCTACACCTTC
TRBJ1-2 | few | TRBV10-1 | . | CASSESTGEIDGYTF | TGCGCCAGCAGTGAGTCGACGGGGGAGATTGATGGCTACACCTTC
TRBJ2-5 | . | TRBV20-1 | TRBD2 | CSARPYRPGTSGVAQETQYF | TGCAGTGCTAGACCTTACCGCCCCGGGACTAGCGGGGTTGCCCAAGAGACCCAGTACTTC
TRBJ2-7 | . | TRBV7-3 | . | CASSLIGPLGWYEQYF | TGTGCCAGCAGCTTGATTGGACCGCTGGGTTGGTACGAGCAGTACTTC
TRBJ2-5 | many | TRBV11-2 | . | CASSLRAETQYF | TGTGCCAGCAGTCTAAGGGCGGAGACCCAGTACTTC
TRBJ1-2 | . | TRBV18 | . | CASSRKHDAAGYTF | TGTGCCAGCTCACGTAAGCATGATGCCGCCGGCTACACCTTC
TRBJ2-6 | once | TRBV20-1 | . | CSARSLSGANVLTF | TGCAGTGCTAGAAGCCTCTCTGGGGCCAACGTCCTGACTTTC
TRBJ2-7 | few | TRBV28 | . | CASTKTYEQYF | TGTGCCAGCACGAAGACCTACGAGCAGTACTTC
TRBJ2-7 | . | TRBV19 | . | CASSGGTVHEQYF | TGTGCCAGTAGTGGCGGTACGGTCCACGAGCAGTACTTC
TRBJ2-5 | . | TRBV28 | . | CASSLLLPGRIQETQYF | TGTGCCAGCAGTTTACTTCTCCCGGGACGGATCCAAGAGACCCAGTACTTC
TRBJ1-1 | . | TRBV7-3 | . | CASTPFSHNTEAFF | TGTGCCAGCACCCCGTTTTCCCATAACACTGAAGCTTTCTTT
TRBJ2-5 | . | TRBV12-3/TRBV12-4 | . | CASTSFRGGQETQYF | TGTGCCAGCACCTCGTTCCGGGGCGGTCAAGAGACCCAGTACTTC
TRBJ1-5 | . | TRBV5-1 | . | CASSPSGPSHGQPQHF | TGCGCCAGCAGCCCCAGCGGACCCTCCCATGGTCAGCCCCAGCATTTT
TRBJ1-1 | many | TRBV28 | . | CASSLTQMNTEAFF | TGTGCCAGCAGTTTAACCCAGATGAACACTGAAGCTTTCTTT